This T cell receptor (beta chain) comes out of a study of shared clonotypes between healthy human individuals. On the study more broadly: Donors, aged 18 to 49, were a couple of women and three men.

The authors distributed each subset's genomic DNA evenly over several immunoSEQ plates. Produced via immunoSEQ multiplex PCR; TCRdb's table is partial and in-frame only. This sample has hundreds of thousands of clones, with roughly 83% found just once. The CDR3 is 12 amino acids long, termini counted. CDR1 is GTSNPN, CDR2 SVGIG, per germline (reference sequence). Details on this clone: The DNA is left out, because the CDR3 cannot be placed on it with certainty; the CDR3 is given as TCRdb lists it.

Every donor, a Caucasian adult, lived in Nashville, Tennessee. The sample was PBMCs. The V call is TRBV30, the J call TRBJ1-4; the table calls TRBD1, which could not be checked here. The TCR sequence derives from a woman between 35 and 50 years old in good health. Some clones in this sample may be carry-over from other donors' samples. The CDR3 is CAWSVAPGTPSF.